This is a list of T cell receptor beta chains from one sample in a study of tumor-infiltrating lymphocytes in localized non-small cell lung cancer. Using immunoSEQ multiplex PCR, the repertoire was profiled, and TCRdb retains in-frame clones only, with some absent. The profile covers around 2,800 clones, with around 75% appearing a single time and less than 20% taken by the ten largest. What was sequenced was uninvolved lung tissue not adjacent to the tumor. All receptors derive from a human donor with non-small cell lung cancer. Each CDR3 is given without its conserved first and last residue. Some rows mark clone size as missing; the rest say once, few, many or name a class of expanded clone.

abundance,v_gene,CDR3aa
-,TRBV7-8,ASSLVTANTGELF
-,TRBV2,ASSLTASTDTQY
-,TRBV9,ASSVSEGNEKLF
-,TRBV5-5,ASSLGTGGNTGELF
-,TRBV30,AWSVRVSEAF
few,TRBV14,ASSQAPGGNTEAF
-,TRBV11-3,ASSLGGLTDTQY
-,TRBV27,ASSLRGRGRTEAF
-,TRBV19,ASNFHRTPNYGYT
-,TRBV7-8,ASSPRESHTDTQY
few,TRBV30,AWRDGTDGVGELF
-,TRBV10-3,AISEAAGTISAKNIQY
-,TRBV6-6,ASTLDRGQPQH
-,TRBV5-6,ASSSRGRGRNIQY
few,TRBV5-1,ASSLDGRGEGEQY
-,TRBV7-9,ASSRLSTTYNEQF